The source of this TCR beta chain is a study of T cells in Graves' hyperthyroidism and ophthalmopathy. There are 15 residues in the CDR3. The germline V and J ends were trimmed by 6 bases and 7 bases, with 16 bases remaining between them. RNA transcripts provided the source from which TCR beta CDR3 regions were amplified. First-round RT-PCR of the TCR CDR3 relied on the HTBI primer set. MiXCR, run by TCRdb on the multiplex PCR reads, gives a single entry per CDR3 protein. The sample has 350,000 or so distinct CDR3 sequences, 15% to 20% seen once. Thyroid ultrasound, orbital computed tomography, clinical symptoms, and serum thyroxine and TRAb underpinned diagnoses.

The sequenced sample consisted of blood. This rearrangement joins TRBV12-3 or TRBV12-4 to TRBJ1-6, with D possibly TRBD1 on 5 matching bases. This TCR derives from a woman between 40 and 55 years old with Graves' ophthalmopathy. The CDR3 DNA sequence: TGTGCCAGCAGCCTGCGGAGGGGTGGAAATTCACCCCTCCACTTT. It is translated as CASSLRRGGNSPLHF.